These 2 T cell receptor beta chains were all obtained from the same sample, sequenced in a study. TCRdb used MiXCR to reprocess the RT-PCR reads, holding one entry per CDR3 protein. The sample has around 700,000 distinct CDR3 sequences; 13% to 15% are singletons. Sequenced input: memory CD4+ T cells from blood. Receptor source: a female donor in good health, serving as a healthy control.

The chain has TRBV7-2 and TRBJ2-7; D may be TRBD1 or TRBD2 (5 bases each). Trimming cost V 7 bases and J 3 bases, with 13 bases left between them. Germline V gives CDR1 SGHTA, CDR2 FQGNSA. This CDR3 comprises 13 residues. CDR3: CASTPGAVYEQYF. For the CDR3, the DNA is TGTGCCAGCACCCCCGGGGCGGTCTACGAGCAGTACTTC.

This clonotype was recorded many times. The chain is built from TRBV20-1 and TRBJ2-1; TRBD1 or TRBD2 may be the D gene (5 bases each). V dropped 0 bases and J dropped 8 bases, with 14 bases sitting between them. Germline CDR1 reads DFQATT; CDR2 reads SNEGSKA (reference sequence). CDR3 size: 14 residues. CDR3 nucleotides: TGCAGTGCTAGAGACGGTCTTGGGGGACATGAGCAGTTCTTC. This codes for CSARDGLGGHEQFF.